The entry below gives a single T cell receptor (beta chain) sequence along with its context. Its antigen is undetermined. Repertoires were generated with immunoSEQ multiplex PCR, while TCRdb's copy carries only in-frame clones and drops some. The sample records about 100,000 clones, 87% being singletons. These data belong to a study of graft-versus-host responses after intestinal transplantation. Study-wide context: Among the recipients, all got anti-thymocyte globulin induction and then tacrolimus and steroids for approximately 3 years. Study-wide results and caveats: Investigators detected GvH clones in recipient marrow, with some emerging earlier in ileum or blood.

J lost 2 bases, V lost 1 base, and 3 bases had no gene match. Germline V gene lookup returns CDR1 MNHEY and CDR2 SMNVEV (reference sequence). The CDR3 is 17 residues long. Sequenced material: unstimulated CD4+ T cells sorted from spleen or lymph node cells, taken before transplant. The TCR comes from a human donor who was the organ donor for an intestinal transplant. The V call is TRBV27, the J call TRBJ2-3; 13 bases match TRBD2. The CDR3 region has the DNA TGTGCCAGCAGTTTATGGGGGACTAGCGGGGTCACAGATACGCAGTATTTT. Translated: CASSLWGTSGVTDTQYF.